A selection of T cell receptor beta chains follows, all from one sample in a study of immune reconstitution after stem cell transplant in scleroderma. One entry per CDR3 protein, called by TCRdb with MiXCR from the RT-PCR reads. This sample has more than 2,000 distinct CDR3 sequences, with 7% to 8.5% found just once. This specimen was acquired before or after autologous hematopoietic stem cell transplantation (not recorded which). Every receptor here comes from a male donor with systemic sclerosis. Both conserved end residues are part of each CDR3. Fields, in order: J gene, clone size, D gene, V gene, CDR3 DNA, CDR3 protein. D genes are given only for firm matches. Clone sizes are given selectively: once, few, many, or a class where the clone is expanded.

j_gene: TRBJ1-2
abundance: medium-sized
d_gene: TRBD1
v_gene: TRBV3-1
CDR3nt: TGTGCCAGCAGCCCCACGGGGACAGCTGGCTATGGCTACACCTTC
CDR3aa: CASSPTGTAGYGYTF

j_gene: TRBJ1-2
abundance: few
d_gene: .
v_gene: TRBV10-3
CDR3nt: TGTGCCGTTCGGCAGGCGGACTATGGCTACACCTTC
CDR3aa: CAVRQADYGYTF

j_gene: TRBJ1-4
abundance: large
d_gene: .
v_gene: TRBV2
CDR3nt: TGTGCCAGCAGTCGGGACCGTCGAAATGAAAAACTGTTTTTT
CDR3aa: CASSRDRRNEKLFF

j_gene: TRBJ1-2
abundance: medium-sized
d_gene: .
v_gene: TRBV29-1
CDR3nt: TGCAGCGTTCTGCCCGGGATTTATAACTATGGCTACACCTTC
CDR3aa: CSVLPGIYNYGYTF

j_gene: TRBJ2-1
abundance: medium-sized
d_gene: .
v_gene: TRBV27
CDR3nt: TGTGCCAGCAGGGGGGCGGGCCACAATGAGCAGTTCTTC
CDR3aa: CASRGAGHNEQFF

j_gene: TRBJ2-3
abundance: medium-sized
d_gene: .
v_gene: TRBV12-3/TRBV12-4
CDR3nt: TGTGCCGGCGCGCTAGGGGCGAGCACAGATACGCAGTATTTT
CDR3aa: CAGALGASTDTQYF

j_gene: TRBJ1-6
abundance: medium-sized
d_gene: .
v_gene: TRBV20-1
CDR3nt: TGCAGTGCTAGAGATCGGGGGGGGGTAGGACCCCTCCACTTT
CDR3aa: CSARDRGGVGPLHF

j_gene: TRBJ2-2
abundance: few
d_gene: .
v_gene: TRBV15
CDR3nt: TGTGCCACCAGCAGAGCTAACTGGGAGGCCGGGGAGCTGTTTTTT
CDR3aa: CATSRANWEAGELFF

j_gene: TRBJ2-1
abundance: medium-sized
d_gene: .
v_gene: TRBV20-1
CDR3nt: TGCAGTGCTAGAGATCTCACAGCCGCCTACAATGAGCAGTTCTTC
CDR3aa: CSARDLTAAYNEQFF

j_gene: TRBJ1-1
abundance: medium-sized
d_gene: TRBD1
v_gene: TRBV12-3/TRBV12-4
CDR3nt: TGTGCCAGCAGTTTGCAGGGGGGGACAGCTTTCTTT
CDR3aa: CASSLQGGTAFF

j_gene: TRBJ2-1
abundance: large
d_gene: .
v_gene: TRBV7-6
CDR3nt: TGTGCCAGCAGCCCCCCCCAGGCGGATGAGCAGTTCTTC
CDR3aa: CASSPPQADEQFF

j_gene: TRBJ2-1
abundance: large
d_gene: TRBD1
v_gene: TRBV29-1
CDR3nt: TGCAGCGTTGAGGGTGGGACAGTCGGTATATACAATGAGCAGTTCTTC
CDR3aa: CSVEGGTVGIYNEQFF

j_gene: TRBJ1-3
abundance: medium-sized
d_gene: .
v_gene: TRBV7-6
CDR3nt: TGTGCCAGCAGCCCCAATAGGGAAAACACCATATATTTT
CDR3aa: CASSPNRENTIYF

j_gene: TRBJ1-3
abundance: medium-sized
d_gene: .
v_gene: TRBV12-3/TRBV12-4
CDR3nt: TGTGCCAGCACCCGGACGGATGGAAACACCATATATTTT
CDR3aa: CASTRTDGNTIYF

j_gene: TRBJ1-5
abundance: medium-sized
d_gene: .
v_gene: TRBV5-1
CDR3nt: TGCGCCAGCAGCTCAGGGGAAGCAAATCAGCCCCAGCATTTT
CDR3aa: CASSSGEANQPQHF

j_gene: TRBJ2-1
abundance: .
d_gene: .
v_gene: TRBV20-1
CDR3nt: TGCAGTGCTAGTGGCCAGGGAGGTGGGGATGAGCAGTTCTTC
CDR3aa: CSASGQGGGDEQFF

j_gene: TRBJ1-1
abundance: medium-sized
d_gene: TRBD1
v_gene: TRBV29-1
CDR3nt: TGCAGCGTCTCACAGGGGAGGAACACTGAAGCTTTCTTT
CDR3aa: CSVSQGRNTEAFF

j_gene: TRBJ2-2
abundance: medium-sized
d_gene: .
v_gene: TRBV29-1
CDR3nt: TGCAGCGCCTCAATAGCCGGGGAGCTGTTTTTT
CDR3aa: CSASIAGELFF

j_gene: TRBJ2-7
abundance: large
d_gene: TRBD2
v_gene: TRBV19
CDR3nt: TGTGCCAGCGGGACTAGCGTCGACGAGCAGTACTTC
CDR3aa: CASGTSVDEQYF

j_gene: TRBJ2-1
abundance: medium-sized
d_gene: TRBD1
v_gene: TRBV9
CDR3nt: TGTGCCAGCAGCGCCGGGACAGACTACAATGAGCAGTTCTTC
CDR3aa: CASSAGTDYNEQFF

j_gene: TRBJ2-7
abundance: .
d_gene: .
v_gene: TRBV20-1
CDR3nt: TGCAGTGCAAAGGGACGGGCCGGTTCCTACGAGCAGTACTTC
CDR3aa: CSAKGRAGSYEQYF

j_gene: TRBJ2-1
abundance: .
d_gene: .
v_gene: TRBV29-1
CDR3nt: TGCAGCGTCGTTCACGTTGGCGGGAAAAGGAGTGAGCAGTTCTTC
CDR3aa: CSVVHVGGKRSEQFF